The rows below give T cell receptor beta chains drawn from one sample of a study of blood T cell repertoires in COVID-19. Data came from immunoSEQ multiplex PCR; TCRdb stores just in-frame clones and leaves some out. Among some 62,000 clones, 65% to 85% were seen once, and the ten largest hold less than 4.5%. Sample: PBMCs or T cells enriched from blood (not recorded which). The source is a woman in her forties with acute COVID-19. Each CDR3 is given with its conserved first and last residue. D genes are given only for firm matches. A row's size may be missing; if present it is once, few, many or a size class.

D | J | V | size | DNA | CDR3
TRBD1 | TRBJ1-1 | TRBV11-2 | . | TGTGCCAGCAGCTTGACAGGGGACGGCACTGAAGCTTTCTTT | CASSLTGDGTEAFF
TRBD1 | TRBJ1-5 | TRBV24-1 | . | TGTGCCACCAGTGCAAGCCAGGGGGATCAGCCCCAGCATTTT | CATSASQGDQPQHF
. | TRBJ2-1 | TRBV5-4 | few | TGTGCCAGCAGCTTGGTGGGCTTCAGCTCCTACAATGAGCAGTTCTTC | CASSLVGFSSYNEQFF
TRBD1 | TRBJ2-3 | TRBV15 | . | TGTGCCACCAGCAGAGATAGGGGGACAGGGGCAGATACGCAGTATTTT | CATSRDRGTGADTQYF
TRBD2 | TRBJ2-1 | TRBV27 | . | TGTGCCAGCAGTTTATCACGGGGGGGGTCCTACAATGAGCAGTTCTTC | CASSLSRGGSYNEQFF
. | TRBJ2-2 | TRBV5-1 | . | TGCGCCAGCAGCCGCCCGGGGGTTGGGACCGGGGAGCTGTTTTTT | CASSRPGVGTGELFF
TRBD1 | TRBJ1-5 | TRBV5-1 | . | TGCGCCAGCAGCTTTACCGGGACAGACGATCAGCCCCAGCATTTT | CASSFTGTDDQPQHF
. | TRBJ2-5 | TRBV13 | . | TGTGCCAGCAGCCCAACGGGGGAAGAAGAGACCCAGTACTTC | CASSPTGEEETQYF
TRBD2 | TRBJ2-3 | TRBV7-3 | . | TGTGCCAGCAGTCAGGGACTAGCGGTCACAGATACGCAGTATTTT | CASSQGLAVTDTQYF
. | TRBJ2-7 | TRBV3-1/TRBV3-2 | . | TGTGCCAGCAGCCTAGGGGTTGAGCAGTACTTC | CASSLGVEQYF
. | TRBJ2-6 | TRBV15 | few | TGTGCCACCAGCCAGGGATTGTCTGGGGCCAACGTCCTGACTTTC | CATSQGLSGANVLTF
TRBD1 | TRBJ1-2 | TRBV5-1 | . | TGCGCCAGCAGTCGAGAGGGCAGGGGGTCGGGTGGCTACACCTTC | CASSREGRGSGGYTF
TRBD1 | TRBJ1-2 | TRBV6-2/TRBV6-3 | . | TGTGCCAGCAGCCGCCGGGACAGCCTTCATCCGGACTATGGCTACACCTTC | CASSRRDSLHPDYGYTF
. | TRBJ1-3 | TRBV28 | . | TGTGCCAGCAGTTCATTTAACGGAGGGCTTGGAAACACCATATATTTT | CASSSFNGGLGNTIYF
TRBD1 | TRBJ2-1 | TRBV19 | . | TGTGCCAGTAGTATGTATGGGACAGGCGACTTCAATGAGCAGTTCTTC | CASSMYGTGDFNEQFF
. | TRBJ1-2 | TRBV29-1 | . | TGCAGCGTTGAAGATCCTCAGGGGCGACTCTATGGCTACACCTTC | CSVEDPQGRLYGYTF
. | TRBJ1-4 | TRBV19 | . | TGTGCCAGTGGAGGGAGAGGGGTAACTAATGAAAAACTGTTTTTT | CASGGRGVTNEKLFF
. | TRBJ1-1 | TRBV28 | . | TGTGCCAGCAGTTGGCTGACGGCGGTTGAAGCTTTCTTT | CASSWLTAVEAFF
. | TRBJ1-1 | TRBV6-5 | . | TGTGCCAGCACTTCCAAAACAGGGAGCACTGAAGCTTTCTTT | CASTSKTGSTEAFF
. | TRBJ1-4 | TRBV15 | . | TGTGCCACCAGCAGAGGACAAACGGGGGAAAAACTGTTTTTT | CATSRGQTGEKLFF